These 7 T cell receptor beta chains were sequenced from one sample in a study of blood T cell repertoires in COVID-19. Data came from immunoSEQ multiplex PCR; TCRdb stores just in-frame clones and leaves some out. The sample has about 43,000 clones; around 83% are singletons. The specimen was peripheral blood. The receptor set was obtained from a woman aged 60 to 75 with acute or convalescent COVID-19.

This clone has more than one count but fewer than ten. The genes are TRBV27 and TRBJ1-1; D is unresolved. V shed 2 bases and J shed 9 bases, with 13 bases lying between them. The germline V gene encodes CDR1 MNHEY and CDR2 SMNVEV (reference sequence). The CDR3 totals 13 residues. In DNA, the CDR3 is TGTGCCAGCAGTTTAGTAACAGCTTCAAAAGCTTTCTTT. Translating gives CASSLVTASKAFF.

The genes are TRBV14 and TRBJ2-7, with TRBD1 matching 7 bases. Germline CDR1 SGHDN, CDR2 FVKESK. J was trimmed by 7 bases and V by 6 bases; bases with no gene match: 6. The CDR3 sequence is 12 residues long. The CDR3 DNA reads TGTGCCAGCAGGAGACAGGGTCAAGAGCAGTACTTC. It encodes CASRRQGQEQYF. Variable domain in full (rest from reference TRBV14 and TRBJ2-7): EAGVTQFPSHSVIEKGQTVTLRCDPISGHDNLYWYRRVMGKEIKFLLHFVKESKQDESGMPNNRFLAERTGGTYSTLKVQPAELEDSGVYFCASRRQGQEQYFGPGTRLTVT.

This clone occurred a few times. This chain links TRBV27 with TRBJ1-4, with 7 nucleotides matching TRBD1. The J segment lost 3 bases and the V segment lost 5 bases, leaving 9 bases of the junction unmatched. The V gene's germline CDR1 is MNHEY and CDR2 SMNVEV (reference sequence). This CDR3 has 16 residues. As DNA, the CDR3 is TGTGCCAGCAGTCCCCGACAGGGCCCAGCTAATGAAAAACTGTTTTTT. Amino acids: CASSPRQGPANEKLFF.

This clone was picked up one time. The rearrangement joins TRBV5-1 to TRBJ2-3; no reliable D call. The germline V and J ends were trimmed by 2 bases and 0 bases, with 10 bases remaining between them. The CDR3 contains 15 residues. Germline CDR1 SGHRS, CDR2 YFSETQ. Here the CDR3 DNA reads TGCGCCAGCAGCTTAGGAGCGACTAGCACAGATACGCAGTATTTT. Protein sequence: CASSLGATSTDTQYF.

The V call is TRBV27, the J call TRBJ2-1; TRBD2 matches 13 bases. Per germline, CDR1 MNHEY and CDR2 SMNVEV (reference sequence). The V segment lost 5 bases and the J segment 0 bases; nucleotides outside the gene matches: 4. The CDR3 extends over 17 amino acids. CDR3 sequence reads: CASSKRTSGSSYNEQFF. The CDR3 coding sequence is TGTGCCAGCAGTAAAAGGACTAGCGGGAGCTCCTACAATGAGCAGTTCTTC.

The chain uses TRBV19 and TRBJ2-7; maybe TRBD1 (6 bases). The germline gives CDR1 LNHDA, CDR2 SQIVND (reference sequence). The V and J ends lost 4 bases and 2 bases respectively, with 12 bases between them. The CDR3 loop spans 14 amino acids. The CDR3 nucleotides are TGTGCCAGTAGTACCGGGACAAACACCTACGAGCAGTACTTC. Its protein product is CASSTGTNTYEQYF.

The chain couples TRBV6-1 to TRBJ1-2; 11 nucleotides align to TRBD1. The ends lost 3 bases at V and 5 bases at J; junction bases unmatched: 8. The CDR3 loop spans 16 amino acids. Germline CDR1 and CDR2: MNHNS and SASEGT. The DNA of the CDR3 is TGTGCCAGCAGTGACACCGGGACAGGGGGGTATTATGGCTACACCTTC. This translates into CASSDTGTGGYYGYTF.